Below, 17 T cell receptor beta chains from the same sample are listed, as sequenced in a study of shared clonotypes between healthy human individuals. Sequencing was performed with immunoSEQ multiplex PCR; in TCRdb, only in-frame clones are kept and a portion is missing. This sample yields roughly 1,100,000 clones, of which around 75% are seen a single time; roughly 1.5% belongs to the top ten. The source material was memory CD4+ T cells sorted from blood. Subset described: CD45RA-negative fraction. The receptors were sampled from a man between 18 and 35 years old in good health.

The rearrangement joins TRBV6-1 to TRBJ2-1, with 8 bases that match TRBD2. The CDR3 totals 15 residues. Germline V CDR1 and CDR2: MNHNS, SASEGT. V trimming: 1 base; J trimming: 9 bases; junction bases outside the gene matches: 8. As DNA, the CDR3 is TGTGCCAGCAGTGAAGAGGTAGCGGGAAGAATTGAGCAGTTCTTC. It specifies CASSEEVAGRIEQFF.

The genes are TRBV6-1 and TRBJ1-6, with 12 positions matching TRBD1. J lost 9 bases, V lost 4 bases, and 4 bases had no gene match. This CDR3 is built from 15 residues. Per the germline V gene, CDR1 is MNHNS and CDR2 is SASEGT. The CDR3 loop reads CASSGGTGGFSPLHF. CDR3 in DNA: TGTGCCAGCAGTGGAGGGACAGGGGGCTTTTCACCCCTCCACTTT.

The V and J genes are TRBV19 and TRBJ2-2, with D uncertain. V lost 10 bases and J lost 0, with 15 bases in between. The CDR3 is made up of 15 amino acids. The germline gives CDR1 LNHDA, CDR2 SQIVND (reference sequence). CDR3 nucleotide sequence: TGTGCCACTTCGCCGTTAGACGCGAACACCGGGGAGCTGTTTTTT. This translates into CATSPLDANTGELFF.

The V call is TRBV28, the J call TRBJ1-5; D is unclear. V lost 9 bases and J 6 bases, leaving 18 bases between the germline ends. This CDR3 contains 14 residues. Germline V gene lookup returns CDR1 MDHEN and CDR2 SYDVKM. Written as DNA, the CDR3 is TGTGCCAGTTCCCAGGCAGGAGGGCGTCAGCCCCAGCATTTT. As protein: CASSQAGGRQPQHF. The full variable domain, in which reference TRBV28 and TRBJ1-5 provide the parts outside the CDR3, is DVKVTQSSRYLVKRTGEKVFLECVQDMDHENMFWYRQDPGLGLRLIYFSYDVKMKEKGDIPEGYSVSREKKERFSLILESASTNQTSMYLCASSQAGGRQPQHFGDGTRLSIL.

The chain links TRBV30 to TRBJ2-1, with 8 bases identical to TRBD2. V lost 5 bases to trimming and J lost 12 bases; unmatched junction nucleotides: 12. Germline values: CDR1 GTSNPN, CDR2 SVGIG (reference sequence). This CDR3 region has 13 residues. The CDR3 reads CAWESGGPRLQFF. The CDR3 DNA sequence: TGTGCCTGGGAGTCGGGGGGGCCACGATTGCAGTTCTTC.

Remarks on this clone: Different DNA sequences within this sample yield the same CDR3. V is TRBV27 and J is TRBJ1-5; maybe TRBD1 (5 bases). Between the trimmed V and J ends, which lost 2 bases and 2 bases, there was a span of 10 bases. The length of the CDR3 is 15 residues. Germline CDR1 and CDR2: MNHEY and SMNVEV (reference sequence). This chain's CDR3 is CASSLGQGGNQPQHF. CDR3 in DNA: TGTGCCAGCAGTTTAGGGCAGGGCGGCAATCAGCCCCAGCATTTT.

The rearrangement uses TRBV5-1 and TRBJ2-2; 8 bases are shared with TRBD1. This CDR3 has 15 residues. Germline CDR1 SGHRS, CDR2 YFSETQ. With V trimmed by 4 bases and J by 4 bases, 6 bases remained unmatched. This CDR3 reads CASSLGQGPTGELFF. CDR3 nucleotides: TGCGCCAGCAGCCTTGGACAGGGTCCCACCGGGGAGCTGTTTTTT. Using reference TRBV5-1 and TRBJ2-2 for the parts outside the CDR3, the full variable domain is KAGVTQTPRYLIKTRGQQVTLSCSPISGHRSVSWYQQTPGQGLQFLFEYFSETQRNKGNFPGRFSGRQFSNSRSEMNVSTLELGDSALYLCASSLGQGPTGELFFGEGSRLTVL.

This clone occurred once. The chain recombines TRBV7-9 with TRBJ2-1; TRBD2 aligns across 13 bases. From germline, CDR1 is SEHNR and CDR2 FQNEAQ (reference sequence). This CDR3 is 19 amino acids long. The V gene end was trimmed by 4 bases and the J gene end by 3 bases; junction bases not matched to a gene: 12. DNA for the CDR3: TGTGCCAGCAGCTCCAGCCCCGGGACTAGCGGGATGTTCTACAATGAGCAGTTCTTC. Translating it yields CASSSSPGTSGMFYNEQFF.

The chain employs TRBV15 and TRBJ2-3, with D tentatively TRBD2 (5 bases). The V gene lost 1 base and the J gene lost 0 bases, with 11 bases spanning the gap. Per the germline V gene, CDR1 is LNHNV and CDR2 is YYDKDF (reference sequence). CDR3 size: 16 residues. CDR3 coding DNA: TGTGCCACCAGCAGAGGACTAAAGACTAGCACAGATACGCAGTATTTT. Its translation: CATSRGLKTSTDTQYF.

This rearrangement joins TRBV5-4 to TRBJ1-2, with D perhaps TRBD1 (6 bases). The germline gives CDR1 SGHNT, CDR2 YYREEE (reference sequence). The V end lost 4 bases, the J end lost 1 base, and 20 bases lay between the germline ends. This CDR3 region has 17 residues. DNA for the CDR3: TGTGCCAGCAGCCCGGGACGCGGCCCAGGGGATAACTATGGCTACACCTTC. Its protein product is CASSPGRGPGDNYGYTF.

This clone was detected a few times. V usage is TRBV6-7 and J usage is TRBJ1-5; a possible D gene is TRBD1 (5 bases). TRBV6-7 is recorded as an ORF, its role being uncertain. CDR3 length equals 17 residues. V was cut by 0 bases and J by 6 bases, with 18 bases left in between. CDR3 bases: TGTGCCAGCAGTTACTCGAAGGCTGTTTCGGGGGGTCAGCCCCAGCATTTT. It encodes CASSYSKAVSGGQPQHF.

At least ten counts were recorded for this clone. Other nucleotide sequences in the sample specify the same CDR3. V usage is TRBV19 and J usage is TRBJ1-5; D uncertain. The germline V gene encodes CDR1 LNHDA and CDR2 SQIVND (reference sequence). The V gene lost 6 bases and the J gene lost 0 bases, with 3 bases spanning the gap. The CDR3 totals 12 residues. As DNA, the CDR3 is TGTGCCAGTAGGGGTAGCAATCAGCCCCAGCATTTT. As protein: CASRGSNQPQHF. Full variable domain (rest looked up from reference TRBV19 and TRBJ1-5): DGGITQSPKYLFRKEGQNVTLSCEQNLNHDAMYWYRQDPGQGLRLIYYSQIVNDFQKGDIAEGYSVSREKKESFPLTVTSAQKNPTAFYLCASRGSNQPQHFGDGTRLSIL.

The gene calls are TRBV10-2 and TRBJ1-5; TRBD1 agrees at 9 bases. The V and J ends lost 6 bases and 7 bases, in that order; junction bases with no gene match: 4. This CDR3 region has 13 residues. Germline V CDR1 and CDR2: WSHSY, SAAADI. CDR3 sequence: CASSLGQGQPQHF. CDR3 nucleotides: TGCGCCAGCAGCCTCGGACAGGGGCAGCCCCAGCATTTT.

The genes are TRBV7-9 and TRBJ1-6; TRBD1 aligns across 9 bases. The junction had 11 bases not matched to a gene; V was cut back by 3 bases and J by 8 bases. In germline, CDR1 is SEHNR, CDR2 FQNEAQ (reference sequence). The CDR3 is made up of 17 amino acids. CDR3 bases: TGTGCCAGCAGCTTGGCTCCGGGACAGGGATTATATTCACCCCTCCACTTT. Amino acid sequence: CASSLAPGQGLYSPLHF.

The rearrangement uses TRBV6-5 and TRBJ2-7, with 8 bases fitting TRBD1. The CDR3 sequence is 13 residues long. V dropped 10 bases and J dropped 1; count of bases not matched to a gene: 6. Germline CDR1 is MNHEY and CDR2 is SVGAGI. Here the CDR3 reads CATTHRGSYEQYF. For the CDR3, the DNA is TGTGCCACGACCCACAGGGGGTCCTACGAGCAGTACTTC.

This chain's CDR3 is CASSLGSAGGYTF. CDR3 nucleotide sequence: TGTGCCAGCAGCTTAGGGTCTGCTGGAGGCTACACCTTC. V usage is TRBV7-9 and J usage is TRBJ1-2; D unresolved. The V gene's germline CDR1 is SEHNR and CDR2 FQNEAQ (reference sequence). The CDR3 runs 13 residues. V was clipped by 1 base and J by 8 bases, with 11 bases between them. Drawing the rest from reference TRBV7-9 and TRBJ1-2, the complete variable domain is DTGVSQNPRHKITKRGQNVTFRCDPISEHNRLYWYRQTLGQGPEFLTYFQNEAQLEKSRLLSDRFSAERPKGSFSTLEIQRTEQGDSAMYLCASSLGSAGGYTFGSGTRLTVV.

The chain carries TRBV6-5 and TRBJ2-5; 9 nucleotides line up with TRBD1. Looked up from germline, CDR1 is MNHEY and CDR2 is SVGAGI. After removal of 6 bases from V and 7 bases from J, the junction contained 9 bases not matched to a gene. The CDR3 covers 14 residues. CDR3 loop: CASSRGQGQGTQYF. The CDR3 nucleotides are TGTGCCAGCAGCCGGGGACAGGGTCAGGGGACCCAGTACTTC.